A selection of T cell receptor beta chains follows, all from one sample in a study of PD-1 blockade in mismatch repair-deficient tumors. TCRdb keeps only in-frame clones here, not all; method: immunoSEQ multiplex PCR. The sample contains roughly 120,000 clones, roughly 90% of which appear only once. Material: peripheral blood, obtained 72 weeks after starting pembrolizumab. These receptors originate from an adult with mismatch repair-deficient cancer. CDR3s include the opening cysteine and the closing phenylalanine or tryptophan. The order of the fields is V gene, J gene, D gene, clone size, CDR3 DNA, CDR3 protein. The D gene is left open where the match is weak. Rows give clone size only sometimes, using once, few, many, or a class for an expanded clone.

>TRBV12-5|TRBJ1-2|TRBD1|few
TGTGCTAGTGGTTACTCGACCTCATCGGACAGGGTAGAGGGCTACACCTTC
CASGYSTSSDRVEGYTF
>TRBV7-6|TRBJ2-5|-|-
TGTGCCAGCAGCGCAGGGACCGCCGAGACCCAGTACTTC
CASSAGTAETQYF
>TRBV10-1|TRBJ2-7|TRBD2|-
TGCGCCAGCAGTGACCGACTAGCGGAAGACTACGAGCAGTACTTC
CASSDRLAEDYEQYF
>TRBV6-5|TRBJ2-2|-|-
TGTGCCACCCGGGCCGGACACACCGGGGAGCTGTTTTTT
CATRAGHTGELFF
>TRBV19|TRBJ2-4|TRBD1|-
TGTGCCAGTCAAAGTACAGGGGTCAATCTCGGCATTCAGTACTTC
CASQSTGVNLGIQYF
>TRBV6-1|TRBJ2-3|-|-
TGTGCCAGCAGTGGGGGGGATAGACCTACAGATACGCAGTATTTT
CASSGGDRPTDTQYF
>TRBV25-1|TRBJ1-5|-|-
TGTGCCAGCAGTGAATACAGCGGGGATCAGCCCCAGCATTTT
CASSEYSGDQPQHF
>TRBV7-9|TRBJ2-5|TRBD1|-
TGTGCCAGCAGCTTAATACAGGGGGAGGAGACCCAGTACTTC
CASSLIQGEETQYF
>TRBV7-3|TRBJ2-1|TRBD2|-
TGTGCCAGCAGCTTAGGGACTAGCGGGAGGAATGAGCAGTTCTTC
CASSLGTSGRNEQFF
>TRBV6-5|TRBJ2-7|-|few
TGTGCCAGCAGCCTTCGGTCCACCTACGAGCAGTACTTC
CASSLRSTYEQYF
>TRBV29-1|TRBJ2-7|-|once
TGCAGCGTTGAAATGAGGCGGGGCGGCAACGAGCAGTACTTC
CSVEMRRGGNEQYF
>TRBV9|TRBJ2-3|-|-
TGTGCCAGCAGCGCCGGGGAGCATACGCAGTATTTT
CASSAGEHTQYF
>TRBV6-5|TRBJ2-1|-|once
TGTGCCAGCAGCACCAGCGGGCCCTACAATGAGCAGTTCTTC
CASSTSGPYNEQFF
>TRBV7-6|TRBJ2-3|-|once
TGTGCCAGCAACGAACATCCAGGGGGGGGGTCCACAGATACGCAGTATTTT
CASNEHPGGGSTDTQYF
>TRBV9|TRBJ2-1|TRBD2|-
TGTGCCAGCAGCGGGACTAGCGGGAGGGGTTACAATGAGCAGTTCTTC
CASSGTSGRGYNEQFF
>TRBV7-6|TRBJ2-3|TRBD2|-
TGTGCCAGCAGCCCGTATCTGGTTAGCGGGAGGGCCCCCCCAGATACGCAGTATTTT
CASSPYLVSGRAPPDTQYF
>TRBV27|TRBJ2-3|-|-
TGTGCCAGCAGTTTCTTTGTTGGGGGAGATACGCAGTATTTT
CASSFFVGGDTQYF
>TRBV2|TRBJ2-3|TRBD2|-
TGTGCCAGCAGACCAAATAGCGGGAGGGACACAGATACGCAGTATTTT
CASRPNSGRDTDTQYF
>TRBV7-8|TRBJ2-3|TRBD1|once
TGTGCCAGCACCCATAGGGTGCGACAGGGGCTCACAGATACGCAGTATTTT
CASTHRVRQGLTDTQYF
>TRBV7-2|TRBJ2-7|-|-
TGTGCCAGCACTCTAGTGGGCGGAAGCTACGAGCAGTACTTC
CASTLVGGSYEQYF
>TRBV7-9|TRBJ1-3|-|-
TGTGCCAGCAGCCCTGGATTGCAGGGCTTCTCTGGAAACACCATATATTTT
CASSPGLQGFSGNTIYF
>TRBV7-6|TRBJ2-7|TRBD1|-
TGTGCCAGCAGCATAAGACCGGGACAGAGCTCCTACGAGCAGTACTTC
CASSIRPGQSSYEQYF
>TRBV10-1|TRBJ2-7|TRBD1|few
TGCGCCAGCATAGGGACAGGGGTCCACGAGCAGTACTTC
CASIGTGVHEQYF
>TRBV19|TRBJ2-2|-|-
TGTGCCAGTAGGAAGGGGACGGGAGTCGATGGCCGCGGGGAGCTGTTTTTT
CASRKGTGVDGRGELFF
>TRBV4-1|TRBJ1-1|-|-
TGCGCCAGCAGCCAAGACCGTCGGCAGTTATACACTGAAGCTTTCTTT
CASSQDRRQLYTEAFF
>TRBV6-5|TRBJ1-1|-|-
TGTGCCAGCAGTTACTCGAGAGCCGGAGGGACTGAAGCTTTCTTT
CASSYSRAGGTEAFF
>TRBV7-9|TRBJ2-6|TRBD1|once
TGTGCCAGCAGAAGCTGGACAGGGGTTGGTTCTGGGGCCAACGTCCTGACTTTC
CASRSWTGVGSGANVLTF
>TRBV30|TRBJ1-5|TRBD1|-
TGTGCCTGGGCCCAGGGGGGGGCCGAACAGCCCCAGCATTTT
CAWAQGGAEQPQHF
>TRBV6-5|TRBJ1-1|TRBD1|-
TGTGCCAGCAGTTACTACCGGGACAGGGAGAACACTGAAGCTTTCTTT
CASSYYRDRENTEAFF
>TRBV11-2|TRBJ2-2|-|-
TGTGCCAGCAGCCACGGGGAGCTGTTTTTT
CASSHGELFF
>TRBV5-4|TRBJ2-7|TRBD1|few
TGTGCCAGCAGCTTTGAGACAGGGGGCTACGAGCAGTACTTC
CASSFETGGYEQYF
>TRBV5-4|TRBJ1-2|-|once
TGTGCCAGCAGCTTGCGGGGACCTCCTGACTACACCTTC
CASSLRGPPDYTF
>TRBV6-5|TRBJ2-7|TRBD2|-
TGTGCCAGCAGTTACTCAGCTAGCGGCCCCTACGAGCAGTACTTC
CASSYSASGPYEQYF
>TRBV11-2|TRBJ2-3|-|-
TGTGCCAGCAGCTTAAGCGATACGCAGTATTTT
CASSLSDTQYF
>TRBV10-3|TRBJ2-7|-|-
TGTGCCACCACTGCGGGCGAGGAGTTCCACGAGCAGTACTTC
CATTAGEEFHEQYF
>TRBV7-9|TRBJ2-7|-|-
TGTGCCAGCAGCTCTCGAAGCGATACCCGCCATTACGAGCAGTACTTC
CASSSRSDTRHYEQYF
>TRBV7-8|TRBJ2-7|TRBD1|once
TGTGCCAGCAGCGGACCGACAGGGGGCGGTTCACCGACGAGCTCGTGGGACGAGCAGTACTTC
CASSGPTGGGSPTSSWDEQYF
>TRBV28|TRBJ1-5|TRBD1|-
TGTGCCAGCAGTTCTCCCCCAGGGACAGCGCTTAGCAATCAGCCCCAGCATTTT
CASSSPPGTALSNQPQHF
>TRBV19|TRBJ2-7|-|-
TGTGCCAGTAGTACTTCGACAGGTTCGTACGAGCAGTACTTC
CASSTSTGSYEQYF
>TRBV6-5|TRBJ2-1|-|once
TGTGCCAGCAGTTCAACAGGGTTCTCCTACAATGAGCAGTTCTTC
CASSSTGFSYNEQFF
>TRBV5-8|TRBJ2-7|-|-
TGTGCCAGCAGCTTCGGCCAGGGTACCCACGAGCAGTACTTC
CASSFGQGTHEQYF
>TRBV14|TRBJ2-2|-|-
TGTGCCAGCAGCCACGGGGGCGCCGGGGAGCTGTTTTTT
CASSHGGAGELFF
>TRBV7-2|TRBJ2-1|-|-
TGTGCCAGCAGCTTAGAAGTTCCAGCCAAATTAGATTACAATGAGCAGTTCTTC
CASSLEVPAKLDYNEQFF
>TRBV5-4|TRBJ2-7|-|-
TGTGCCAGCAGTGAAGACGGATCCGTTTACGAGCAGTACTTC
CASSEDGSVYEQYF
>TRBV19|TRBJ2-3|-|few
TGTGCCAGTAGTATACAGAGCACAGATACGCAGTATTTT
CASSIQSTDTQYF
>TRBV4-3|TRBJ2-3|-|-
TGCGCCAGCAGCCAAGTTTGGTTGAATTGGGGGATCACAGATACGCAGTATTTT
CASSQVWLNWGITDTQYF
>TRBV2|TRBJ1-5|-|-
TGTGCCAGCAGTGAGCGGGGACCTCGTACTTATAGCAATCAGCCCCAGCATTTT
CASSERGPRTYSNQPQHF
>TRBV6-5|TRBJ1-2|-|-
TGTGCCAGCAGTACCCGGGAGGGAAATAGTGGCTACACCTTC
CASSTREGNSGYTF
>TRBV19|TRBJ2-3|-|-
TGTGCCAGTAGTTCCCGGGGCACAGATACGCAGTATTTT
CASSSRGTDTQYF
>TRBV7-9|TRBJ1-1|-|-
TGTGCCAGCAGCTTGGGGGGTTCACCTGAAGCTTTCTTT
CASSLGGSPEAFF
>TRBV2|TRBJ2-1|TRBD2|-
TGTGCCAGCAGTGACTCTCTAGCGGGCTCCTACAATGAGCAGTTCTTC
CASSDSLAGSYNEQFF
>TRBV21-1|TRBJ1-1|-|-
TGTGCCAGCAGCAAAGAAAATGATGCAGGGCGAACTGAAGCTTTCTTT
CASSKENDAGRTEAFF